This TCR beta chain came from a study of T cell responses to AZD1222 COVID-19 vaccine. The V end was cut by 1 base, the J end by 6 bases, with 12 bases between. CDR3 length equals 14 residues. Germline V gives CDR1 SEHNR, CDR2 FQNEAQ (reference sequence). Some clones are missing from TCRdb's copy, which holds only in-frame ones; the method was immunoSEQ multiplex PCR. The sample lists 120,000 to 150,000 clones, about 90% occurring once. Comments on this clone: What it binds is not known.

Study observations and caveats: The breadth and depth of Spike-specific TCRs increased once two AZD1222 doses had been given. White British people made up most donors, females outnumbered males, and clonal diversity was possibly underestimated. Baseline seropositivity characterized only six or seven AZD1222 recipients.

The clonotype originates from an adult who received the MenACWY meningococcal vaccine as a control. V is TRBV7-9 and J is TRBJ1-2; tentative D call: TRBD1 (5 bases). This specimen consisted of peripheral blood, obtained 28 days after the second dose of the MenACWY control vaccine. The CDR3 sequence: CASSLGGGANGYTF. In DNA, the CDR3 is TGTGCCAGCAGCTTAGGGGGAGGGGCCAATGGCTACACCTTC.